The T cell receptor (beta chain) described here comes from a study of blood T cells in healthy people across ages. Those donating, healthy Caucasian individuals from Russia, were aged roughly 6 to 95. This clonotype has more than one count but fewer than ten. Primers used in a second PCR of about 6 to 11 cycles were a sample-barcoded 5' primer and a J-beta primer mix. A single record per CDR3 protein comes from TCRdb applying MiXCR to the 5' RACE reads. The sample yields approximately 730,000 distinct CDR3 sequences, around 46% seen once. The sequence was collected from a woman aged 55-70 years in good health. Sequenced input: blood.

CDR3 DNA: TGTGCCATCAGTGAAGTCGGAACAGGGGCGCTCACAGATACGCAGTATTTT. This codes for CAISEVGTGALTDTQYF. The chain carries TRBV10-3 and TRBJ2-3; 7 positions match TRBD1. Unmatched junction bases numbered 11, after V lost 3 bases and J lost 2 bases. In germline, CDR1 is ENHRY, CDR2 SYGVKD. The length of the CDR3 is 17 residues.